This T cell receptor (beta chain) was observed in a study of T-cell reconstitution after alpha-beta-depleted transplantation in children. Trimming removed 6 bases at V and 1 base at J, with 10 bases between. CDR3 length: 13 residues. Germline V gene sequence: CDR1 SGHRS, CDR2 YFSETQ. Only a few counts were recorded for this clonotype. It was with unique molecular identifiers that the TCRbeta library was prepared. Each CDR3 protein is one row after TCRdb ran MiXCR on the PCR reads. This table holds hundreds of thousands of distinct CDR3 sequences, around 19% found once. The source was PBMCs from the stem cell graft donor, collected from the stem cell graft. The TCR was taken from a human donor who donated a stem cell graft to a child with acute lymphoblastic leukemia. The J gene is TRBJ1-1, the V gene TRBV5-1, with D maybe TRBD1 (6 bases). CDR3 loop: CASTKTGNTEAFF. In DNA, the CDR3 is TGCGCCAGCACTAAGACAGGGAACACTGAAGCTTTCTTT.